Following are 23 T cell receptor beta chains from one sample sequenced in a study of shared clonotypes between healthy human individuals. Using immunoSEQ multiplex PCR, the repertoire was profiled, and TCRdb retains in-frame clones only, with some absent. The data show around 690,000 clones, with around 91% seen just once and about a third held by the top ten. The sample comprised memory CD8+ T cells from PBMCs. Subset given: CD45RO+ cells pooled with CCR7-negative TemRA cells. Receptors originate from a man aged 18 to 29 in good health. Some clones in this sample may be carry-over from other donors' samples.

The chain is built from TRBV4-1 and TRBJ1-5; D gene ambiguous. The V and J ends lost 2 bases and 7 bases respectively, with 12 bases between them. CDR1 is MGHRA, CDR2 YSYEKL, per germline. This CDR3 spans 14 amino acids. The CDR3 DNA is TGCGCCAGCAGCCAATCGAGGGTTGGGCAGCCCCAGCATTTT. The encoded protein is CASSQSRVGQPQHF.

The chain carries TRBV4-1 and TRBJ1-1; TRBD1 is a possible D gene (5 bases). Germline V lookup: CDR1 MGHRA, CDR2 YSYEKL. V dropped 2 bases and J dropped 1 base, with 14 bases sitting between them. There are 16 residues in the CDR3. The DNA for the CDR3 is TGCGCCAGCAGCCAATTGGTCGTGGGGCCGAACACTGAAGCTTTCTTT. Its protein is CASSQLVVGPNTEAFF.

The CDR3 DNA sequence: TGTGCCATCAGTGAGGAACAGGGGGCGGCCCAAGCTAACTATGGCTACACCTTC. It codes for CAISEEQGAAQANYGYTF. V usage is TRBV10-3 and J usage is TRBJ1-2, with 9 positions matching TRBD1. Germline V CDR1 and CDR2: ENHRY, SYGVKD. J gave up 0 bases and V 2 bases, and 10 bases lay outside the gene matches. This CDR3 has 18 residues.

This clone has a single count. The chain joins TRBV30 to TRBJ2-3; D may correspond to TRBD1 or TRBD2 (5 bases each). The ends were cut back, 7 bases at V and 4 bases at J, with 21 bases in the middle. The CDR3 covers 15 residues. Looked up from germline, CDR1 is GTSNPN and CDR2 is SVGIG (reference sequence). The CDR3 DNA reads TGTGCCTACTGGGACCGAATTCAGCCCCCAGATACGCAGTATTTT. Its protein is CAYWDRIQPPDTQYF.

This clone was counted a few times. The genes are TRBV13 and TRBJ2-7; tentatively, D is TRBD1 or TRBD2 (5 bases each). V was shortened by 4 bases and J by 7 bases, with 20 bases between the two germline ends. Germline loops: CDR1 PRHDT, CDR2 FYEKMQ (reference sequence). This CDR3 contains 15 residues. The CDR3 DNA follows: TGTGCCAGCAGCTCCTTCGGGGACGGTCGTCGGGAGCAGTACTTC. Its protein is CASSSFGDGRREQYF.

The gene calls are TRBV14 and TRBJ2-1; D ambiguous. Germline V gene lookup returns CDR1 SGHDN and CDR2 FVKESK. This CDR3 region has 16 residues. V lost 4 bases to trimming and J lost 8 bases, with 21 bases between them. This CDR3 reads CASSPSSRVLGDEQFF. In DNA form, the CDR3 reads TGTGCCAGCAGCCCGAGTAGTCGGGTTTTGGGTGATGAGCAGTTCTTC. The variable domain in full, completed from reference TRBV14 and TRBJ2-1, reads EAGVTQFPSHSVIEKGQTVTLRCDPISGHDNLYWYRRVMGKEIKFLLHFVKESKQDESGMPNNRFLAERTGGTYSTLKVQPAELEDSGVYFCASSPSSRVLGDEQFFGPGTRLTVL.

The chain couples TRBV2 to TRBJ2-7; possible D gene TRBD1, 5 bases. This CDR3 contains 14 residues. V lost 4 bases, J lost 2 bases, and 12 bases lay in between. CDR1 and CDR2 (germline): SNHLY, FYNNEI. CDR3 in amino acids: CASSGGYKTYEQYF. The DNA of the CDR3 is TGTGCCAGCAGTGGGGGCTACAAGACCTACGAGCAGTACTTC. Drawing the rest from reference TRBV2 and TRBJ2-7, the complete variable domain is EPEVTQTPSHQVTQMGQEVILRCVPISNHLYFYWYRQILGQKVEFLVSFYNNEISEKSEIFDDQFSVERPDGSNFTLKIRSTKLEDSAMYFCASSGGYKTYEQYFGPGTRLTVT.

A single count supports this clone. A junction boundary mismatches the germline segment, possibly from a read error. The rearrangement links TRBV7-9 to TRBJ2-7; no clear D. The CDR3 extends over 13 amino acids. CDR1 and CDR2 from the germline V gene are SEHNR and FQNEAQ (reference sequence). This CDR3 reads CASSQGSVYEQYF. The DNA for the CDR3 is TGCGCCAGCAGCCAAGGTTCGGTATACGAGCAGTACTTC.

The sample holds a few counts of this clone. The genes are TRBV13 and TRBJ1-2; D unresolved. The V and J ends lost 6 bases and 8 bases respectively, with 4 bases between them. Germline values: CDR1 PRHDT, CDR2 FYEKMQ (reference sequence). This CDR3 contains 9 residues. The CDR3 here is CASREGYTF. In DNA, the CDR3 is TGTGCCAGCAGGGAGGGCTACACCTTC.

The CDR3 protein is CASSLRGSSNTGELFF. As DNA, the CDR3 is TGTGCCAGCAGCTTACGGGGGAGTTCGAACACCGGGGAGCTGTTTTTT. The rearrangement uses TRBV7-3 and TRBJ2-2; D may be TRBD2 (6 bases). This CDR3 spans 16 amino acids. CDR1 is SGHTA, CDR2 FQGTGA, per germline. The ends were cut back, 2 bases at V and 0 bases at J, with 10 bases in the middle.

This clone was detected only once. The J gene is TRBJ1-2, the V gene TRBV7-9; D not resolved. CDR1 SEHNR and CDR2 FQNEAQ come from the germline V gene (reference sequence). This CDR3 comprises 15 residues. The germline V and J ends were trimmed by 4 bases and 4 bases, with 16 bases remaining between them. The CDR3 sequence: CASSSAETLGYGYTF. DNA for the CDR3: TGTGCCAGCAGCTCGGCAGAGACCCTCGGCTATGGCTACACCTTC.

The rearrangement joins TRBV10-3 to TRBJ2-1; possibly TRBD2 for D (6 bases). This CDR3 is 17 amino acids long. V lost 0 bases and J 1 base, leaving 13 bases between the germline ends. Germline V gene data show CDR1 as ENHRY and CDR2 as SYGVKD. CDR3 sequence: CAISESIGGKSYNEQFF. As DNA, the CDR3 is TGTGCCATCAGTGAGTCTATTGGCGGGAAGTCCTACAATGAGCAGTTCTTC.

The chain is built from TRBV28 and TRBJ2-5; D remains ambiguous. Germline V gives CDR1 MDHEN, CDR2 SYDVKM. This CDR3 is 13 amino acids long. Between the trimmed V and J ends, which lost 2 bases and 0 bases, there was a span of 4 bases. CDR3 sequence: CASSLPYQETQYF. For the CDR3, the DNA is TGTGCCAGCAGTTTACCCTACCAAGAGACCCAGTACTTC.

CDR3 in DNA: TGTGCCAGCAGTTCCTACCGGGACTGGGCCTACGAGCAGTACTTC. This gives the protein CASSSYRDWAYEQYF. V gene TRBV28 combines with J gene TRBJ2-7, with D possibly matching TRBD2 (6 bases). V shed 4 bases and J shed 2 bases, with 15 bases lying between them. Germline values: CDR1 MDHEN, CDR2 SYDVKM. This CDR3 region has 15 residues. Drawing the rest from reference TRBV28 and TRBJ2-7, the complete variable domain is DVKVTQSSRYLVKRTGEKVFLECVQDMDHENMFWYRQDPGLGLRLIYFSYDVKMKEKGDIPEGYSVSREKKERFSLILESASTNQTSMYLCASSSYRDWAYEQYFGPGTRLTVT.

Comments on this clone: Being one base from a much bigger clone, this may be a read error. The same CDR3 also results from other DNA sequences found in this sample. The chain couples TRBV4-3 to TRBJ2-3; no clear D. The length of the CDR3 is 12 residues. Germline lookup yields CDR1 LGHNA and CDR2 YSLEER. Trimming took 0 bases from V and 4 from J, leaving 2 bases between them. CDR3 DNA sequence: TGCGCCAGCAGCCAAGAGTCAGATACGCAGTATTTT. It translates to CASSQESDTQYF.

The chain employs TRBV2 and TRBJ2-1, with unresolved D. The CDR3 totals 16 residues. Germline V gives CDR1 SNHLY, CDR2 FYNNEI. V lost 0 bases to trimming and J lost 0 bases, with 9 bases between them. The DNA for the CDR3 is TGTGCCAGCAGTGAAGCAAACCATTACTCCTACAATGAGCAGTTCTTC. As protein: CASSEANHYSYNEQFF.

The V and J genes are TRBV11-2 and TRBJ2-3; 12 bases are a match to TRBD1. J gave up 6 bases and V 8 bases, and 9 bases lay outside the gene matches. The CDR3 loop spans 15 amino acids. Per the germline V gene, CDR1 is SGHAT and CDR2 is FQNNGV. The CDR3 region is CASGSGTGGVDTQYF. The DNA for the CDR3 is TGTGCCAGCGGCTCCGGGACAGGGGGCGTTGATACGCAGTATTTT.

This clone showed up just once. The J gene is TRBJ2-2, the V gene TRBV6-5; tentatively, D is TRBD2 (6 bases). The CDR3 runs to 15 residues. The germline CDR1 and CDR2 sequences are MNHEY and SVGAGI. Trimming removed 7 bases at V and 1 base at J, with 13 bases between. CDR3 coding DNA: TGTGCCAGCAAATTTGTTAGCGGGAACACCGGGGAGCTGTTTTTT. This codes for CASKFVSGNTGELFF.

The chain employs TRBV9 and TRBJ2-5; weak D call: TRBD2 (6 bases). Germline loops: CDR1 SGDLS, CDR2 YYNGEE. Trimming took 0 bases from V and 5 from J, leaving 23 bases between them. This CDR3 is 18 amino acids long. This chain's CDR3 is CASSVAPALAKEGETQYF. The CDR3 coding sequence is TGTGCCAGCAGCGTAGCCCCCGCGCTAGCGAAGGAAGGGGAGACCCAGTACTTC. The entire variable domain, with the rest obtained from reference TRBV9 and TRBJ2-5, is as follows: DSGVTQTPKHLITATGQRVTLRCSPRSGDLSVYWYQQSLDQGLQFLIQYYNGEERAKGNILERFSAQQFPDLHSELNLSSLELGDSALYFCASSVAPALAKEGETQYFGPGTRLLVL.

J is TRBJ2-5 and V is TRBV2, with 8 bases lining up with TRBD2. Germline V gene lookup returns CDR1 SNHLY and CDR2 FYNNEI. V was clipped by 4 bases and J by 5 bases; unmatched bases: 12. This CDR3 comprises 16 residues. CDR3 nucleotides: TGTGCCAGCAGTGGGAGCGGGAGAGGAGGGGAGGAGACCCAGTACTTC. Translating it yields CASSGSGRGGEETQYF.

The chain carries TRBV5-1 and TRBJ1-1; 7 bases agree with TRBD1. The CDR3 contains 15 residues. J gave up 1 base and V 4 bases, and 7 bases lay outside the gene matches. CDR1 and CDR2 from the germline V gene are SGHRS and YFSETQ. The CDR3 protein is CASSNRGGANTEAFF. CDR3 nucleotides: TGCGCCAGCAGCAACAGGGGAGGGGCGAACACTGAAGCTTTCTTT.

The chain employs TRBV4-1 and TRBJ2-3; 10 bases are a match to TRBD2. CDR1 and CDR2 (germline): MGHRA, YSYEKL. Losses at the gene ends were 0 bases for V and 4 bases for J; bases not matched to a gene: 13. The CDR3 covers 19 residues. The CDR3 loop reads CASSQDQGPLAGRADTQYF. CDR3 nucleotide sequence: TGCGCCAGCAGCCAAGATCAAGGACCACTAGCGGGAAGGGCAGATACGCAGTATTTT.

This rearrangement joins TRBV4-1 to TRBJ2-7; perhaps TRBD1 as D (5 bases). The germline V gene has CDR1 MGHRA and CDR2 YSYEKL. The V end lost 5 bases, the J end lost 0 bases, and 17 bases lay between the germline ends. This CDR3 has 16 amino acids. As DNA, the CDR3 is TGCGCCAGCAGCTCCCGGGCACAGGCTTTCTCCTACGAGCAGTACTTC. The encoded protein is CASSSRAQAFSYEQYF.